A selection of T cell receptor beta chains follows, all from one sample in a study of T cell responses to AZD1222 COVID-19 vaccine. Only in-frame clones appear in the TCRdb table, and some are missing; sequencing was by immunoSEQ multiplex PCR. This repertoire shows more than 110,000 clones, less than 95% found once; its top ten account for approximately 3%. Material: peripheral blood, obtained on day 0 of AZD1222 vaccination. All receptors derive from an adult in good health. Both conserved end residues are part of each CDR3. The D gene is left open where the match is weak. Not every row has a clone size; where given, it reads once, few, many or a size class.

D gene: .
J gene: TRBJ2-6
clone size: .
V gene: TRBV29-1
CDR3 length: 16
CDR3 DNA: TGCAGCGTTGAAGAATCAGGGTTATCCGGGGCCAACGTCCTGACTTTC
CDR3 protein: CSVEESGLSGANVLTF

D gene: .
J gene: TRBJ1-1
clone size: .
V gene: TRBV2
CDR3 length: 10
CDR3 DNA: TGTGCCAGCCGGGGTCCCAGGGCTTTCTTT
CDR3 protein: CASRGPRAFF

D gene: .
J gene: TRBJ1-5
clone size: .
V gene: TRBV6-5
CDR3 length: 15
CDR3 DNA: TGTGCCAGCAGGCCCTGGAAATATAGCAATCAGCCCCAGCATTTT
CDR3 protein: CASRPWKYSNQPQHF

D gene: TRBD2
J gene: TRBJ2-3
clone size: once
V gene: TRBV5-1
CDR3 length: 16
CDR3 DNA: TGCGCCAGCAGCAGGGGACTAGCGGGGGAAGCAGATACGCAGTATTTT
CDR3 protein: CASSRGLAGEADTQYF

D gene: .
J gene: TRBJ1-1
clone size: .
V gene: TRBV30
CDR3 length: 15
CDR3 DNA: TGTGCCTGGTACCCTTTACTGAGGAGTGGAACTGAAGCTTTCTTT
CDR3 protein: CAWYPLLRSGTEAFF

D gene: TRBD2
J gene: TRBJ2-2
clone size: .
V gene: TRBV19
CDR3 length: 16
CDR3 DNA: TGTGCCAGTAGTCCACGACTAGCGGGAGTGTCCGGGGAGCTGTTTTTT
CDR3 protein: CASSPRLAGVSGELFF

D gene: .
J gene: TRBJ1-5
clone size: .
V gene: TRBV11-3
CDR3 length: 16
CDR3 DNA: TGTGCCAGCAGCTCCATCCGGGACACCCAATCATTAGCCCAGCATTTT
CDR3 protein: CASSSIRDTQSLAQHF

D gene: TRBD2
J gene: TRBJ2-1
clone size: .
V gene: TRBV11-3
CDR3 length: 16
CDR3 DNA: TGTGCCAGCAGCTTGTCAAGCGGGAGCTCCTACAATGAGCAGTTCTTC
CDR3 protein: CASSLSSGSSYNEQFF

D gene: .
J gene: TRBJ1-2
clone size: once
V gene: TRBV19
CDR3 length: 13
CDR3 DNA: TGTGCCAGTAGGACGACAGTGAACTATGGCTACACCTTC
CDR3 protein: CASRTTVNYGYTF

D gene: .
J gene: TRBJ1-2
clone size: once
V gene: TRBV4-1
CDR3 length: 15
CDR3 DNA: TGCGCCAGCAGCCAAGGAATGGGGCCCGACTATGGCTACACCTTC
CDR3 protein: CASSQGMGPDYGYTF

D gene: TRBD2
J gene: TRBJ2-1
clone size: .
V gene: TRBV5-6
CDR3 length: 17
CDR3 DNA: TGTGCCAGCAGCCGAGGACTAGCGGGTTTTGTAAACAATGAGCAGTTCTTC
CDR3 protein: CASSRGLAGFVNNEQFF

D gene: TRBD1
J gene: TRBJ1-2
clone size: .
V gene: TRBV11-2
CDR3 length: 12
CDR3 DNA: TGTGCCAGCAGCTCGACAGGGGATGGCTACACCTTC
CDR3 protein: CASSSTGDGYTF

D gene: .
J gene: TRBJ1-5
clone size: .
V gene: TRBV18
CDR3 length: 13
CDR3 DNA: TGTGCCAGCTCACGGGACGAAAATCAGCCCCAGCATTTT
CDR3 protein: CASSRDENQPQHF

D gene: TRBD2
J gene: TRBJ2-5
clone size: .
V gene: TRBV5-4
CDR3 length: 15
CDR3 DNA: TGTGCCAGCAGCCCTGGGGGGGTCGGAGGAGAGACCCAGTACTTC
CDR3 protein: CASSPGGVGGETQYF

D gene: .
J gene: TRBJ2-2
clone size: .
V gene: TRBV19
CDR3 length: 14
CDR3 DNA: TGTGCCAGTAGATTGGAGGGGAACACCGGGGAGCTGTTTTTT
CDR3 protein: CASRLEGNTGELFF

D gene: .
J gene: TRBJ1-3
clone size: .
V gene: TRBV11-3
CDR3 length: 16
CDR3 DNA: TGTGCCAGCAGCTTAGTTTGGTCAGGTTCTGGAAACACCATATATTTT
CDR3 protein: CASSLVWSGSGNTIYF

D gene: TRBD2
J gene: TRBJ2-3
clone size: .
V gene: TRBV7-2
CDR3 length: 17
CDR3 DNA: TGTGCCAGCAGGACTAGGTGGGGCAGCGGGGGGGCAGATACGCAGTATTTT
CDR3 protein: CASRTRWGSGGADTQYF

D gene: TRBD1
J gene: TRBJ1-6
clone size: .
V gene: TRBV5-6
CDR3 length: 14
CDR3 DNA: TGTGCCAGCAGCCTGGGACAGGGGGATTCACCCCTCCACTTT
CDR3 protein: CASSLGQGDSPLHF

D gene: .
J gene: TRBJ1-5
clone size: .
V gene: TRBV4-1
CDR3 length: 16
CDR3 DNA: TGCGCCAGCAGCCAAGATAATACCTATAGCAATCAGCCCCAGCATTTT
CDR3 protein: CASSQDNTYSNQPQHF

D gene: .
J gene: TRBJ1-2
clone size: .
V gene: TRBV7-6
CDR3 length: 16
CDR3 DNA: TGTGCCAGCAGTTTAAAAAACACGGACTGGGGCCCTGGCTACACCTTC
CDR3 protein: CASSLKNTDWGPGYTF

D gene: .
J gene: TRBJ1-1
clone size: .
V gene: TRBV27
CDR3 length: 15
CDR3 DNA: TGTGCCAGCAGTTTAGTCGGCAGTTTGAACACTGAAGCTTTCTTT
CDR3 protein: CASSLVGSLNTEAFF

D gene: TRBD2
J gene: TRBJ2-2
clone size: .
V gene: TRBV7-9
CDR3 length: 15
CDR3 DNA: TGTGCCAGCAGCTCGAGCGGGGGCCATCCCGGGGAGCTGTTTTTT
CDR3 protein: CASSSSGGHPGELFF

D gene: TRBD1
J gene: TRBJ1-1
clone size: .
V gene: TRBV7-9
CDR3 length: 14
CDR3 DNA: TGTGCCAGCACCCCGGACAGGGGGGAGACTGAAGCTTTCTTT
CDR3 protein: CASTPDRGETEAFF

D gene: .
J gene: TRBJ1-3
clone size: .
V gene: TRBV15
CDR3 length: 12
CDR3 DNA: TGTGCCACCAGTAGAGCTGGAAACACCATATATTTT
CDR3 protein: CATSRAGNTIYF

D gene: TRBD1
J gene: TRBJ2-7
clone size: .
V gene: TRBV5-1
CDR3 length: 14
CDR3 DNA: TGCGCCAGCAGCGTTCAAGGGGGCGGGCACGAGCAGTACTTC
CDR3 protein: CASSVQGGGHEQYF

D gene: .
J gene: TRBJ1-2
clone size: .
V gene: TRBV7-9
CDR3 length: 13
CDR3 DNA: TGTGCCAGCAGCTCGGAGGGGGGCTATGGCTACACCTTC
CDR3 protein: CASSSEGGYGYTF

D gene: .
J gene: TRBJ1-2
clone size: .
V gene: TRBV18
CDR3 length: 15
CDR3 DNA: TGTGCCAGCTCACCATCCATTCGGGGAGACTATGGCTACACCTTC
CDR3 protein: CASSPSIRGDYGYTF

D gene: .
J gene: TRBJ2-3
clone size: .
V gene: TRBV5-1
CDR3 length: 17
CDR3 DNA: TGCGCCAGCAGCTTGGGGGCCGGGGGCGTAAGCACAGATACGCAGTATTTT
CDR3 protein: CASSLGAGGVSTDTQYF

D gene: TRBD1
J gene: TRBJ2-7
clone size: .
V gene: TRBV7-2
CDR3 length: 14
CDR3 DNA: TGTGCCAGCAGCGCGGGACAGGGGGCGGGGGAGCAGTACTTC
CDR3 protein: CASSAGQGAGEQYF

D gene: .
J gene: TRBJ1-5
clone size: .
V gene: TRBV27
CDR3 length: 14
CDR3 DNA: TGTGCCAGCAGGGGAATCCTTAGCAATCAGCCCCAGCATTTT
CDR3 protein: CASRGILSNQPQHF

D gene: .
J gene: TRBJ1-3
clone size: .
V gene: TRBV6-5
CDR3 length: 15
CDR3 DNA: TGTGCCAGCAGTTACTCGATTTTCACGGGAAACACCATATATTTT
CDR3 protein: CASSYSIFTGNTIYF

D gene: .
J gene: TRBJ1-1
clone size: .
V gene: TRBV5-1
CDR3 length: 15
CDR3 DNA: TGCGCCAGCAGCATCGCGGGACTCTTGAACACTGAAGCTTTCTTT
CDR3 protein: CASSIAGLLNTEAFF

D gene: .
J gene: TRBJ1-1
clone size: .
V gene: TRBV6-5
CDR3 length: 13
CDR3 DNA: TGTGCCAGCAGACATACGGGTCACACTGAAGCTTTCTTT
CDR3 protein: CASRHTGHTEAFF

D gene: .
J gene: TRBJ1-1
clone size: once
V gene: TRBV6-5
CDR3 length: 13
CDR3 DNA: TGTGCCAGCAGGAGCCTCGGGAGGATTGAAGCTTTCTTT
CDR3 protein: CASRSLGRIEAFF

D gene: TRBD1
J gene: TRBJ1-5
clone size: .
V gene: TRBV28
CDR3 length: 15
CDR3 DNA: TGTGCCAGCAGCCTTTCCGGGCAGGGGGCCCAGCCCCAGCATTTT
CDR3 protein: CASSLSGQGAQPQHF

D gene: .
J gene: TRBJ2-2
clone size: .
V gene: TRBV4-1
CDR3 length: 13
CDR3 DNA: TGCGCCAGCAGCCAAGATTGGGGCGGGGAGCTGTTTTTT
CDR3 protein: CASSQDWGGELFF

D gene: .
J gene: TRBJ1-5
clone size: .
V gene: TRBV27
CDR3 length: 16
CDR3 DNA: TGTGCCACAAAAAAGGAGGGCGACAGTGGGAATCAGCCCCAGCATTTT
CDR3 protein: CATKKEGDSGNQPQHF

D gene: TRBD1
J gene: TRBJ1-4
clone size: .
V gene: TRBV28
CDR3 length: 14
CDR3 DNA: TGTGCCAGCAGTTCCAGGACAGGGGTTGAAAAACTGTTTTTT
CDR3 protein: CASSSRTGVEKLFF

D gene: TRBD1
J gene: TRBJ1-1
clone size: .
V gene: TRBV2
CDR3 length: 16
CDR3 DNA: TGTGCCAGCAGTGTCTCCCCCGGGACAGAGAACACTGAAGCTTTCTTT
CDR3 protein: CASSVSPGTENTEAFF

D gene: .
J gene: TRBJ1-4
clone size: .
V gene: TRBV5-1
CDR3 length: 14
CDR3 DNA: TGCGCCAGCCAGGTCAGCAACGGTAATGAAAAACTGTTTTTT
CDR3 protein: CASQVSNGNEKLFF

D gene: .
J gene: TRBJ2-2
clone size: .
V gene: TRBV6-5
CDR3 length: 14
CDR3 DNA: TGTGCCAGCAGTTACTCTGAAAACACCGGGGAGCTGTTTTTT
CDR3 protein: CASSYSENTGELFF

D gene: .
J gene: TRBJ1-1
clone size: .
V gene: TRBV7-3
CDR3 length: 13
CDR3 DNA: TGTGCCAGCAGCTTAAAGGGCAGCACTGAAGCTTTCTTT
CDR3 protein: CASSLKGSTEAFF

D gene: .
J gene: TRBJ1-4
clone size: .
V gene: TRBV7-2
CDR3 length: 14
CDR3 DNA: TGTGCCAGCAGCTTAAATCCGGGGGTGGAAAAACTGTTTTTT
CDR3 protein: CASSLNPGVEKLFF

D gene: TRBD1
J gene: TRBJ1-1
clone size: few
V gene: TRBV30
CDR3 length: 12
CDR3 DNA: TGTGCCTGGGACAGGGGTAGGACTGAAGCTTTCTTT
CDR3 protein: CAWDRGRTEAFF

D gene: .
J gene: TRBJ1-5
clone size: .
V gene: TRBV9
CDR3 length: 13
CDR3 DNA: TGTGCCAGCAGCGTGAATGTTAATCAGCCCCAGCATTTT
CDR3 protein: CASSVNVNQPQHF

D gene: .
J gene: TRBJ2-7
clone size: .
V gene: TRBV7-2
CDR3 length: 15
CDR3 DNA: TGTGCCAGCACCCCACTCGGGGCAATCGGCTACGAGCAGTACTTC
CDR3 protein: CASTPLGAIGYEQYF

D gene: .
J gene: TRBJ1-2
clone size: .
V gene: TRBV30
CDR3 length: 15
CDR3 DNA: TGTGCCTGGAGGATCAGAGGCACATCTAACTATGGCTACACCTTC
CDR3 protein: CAWRIRGTSNYGYTF

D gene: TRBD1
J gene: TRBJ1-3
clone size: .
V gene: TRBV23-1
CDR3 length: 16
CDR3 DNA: TGCGCCAACAACAGCACAGGGGCATACTCTGGAAACACCATATATTTT
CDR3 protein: CANNSTGAYSGNTIYF